The clone carrying this TCR beta chain was counted between two and nine times. The antigen remains undetermined. Germline V gene sequence: CDR1 MNHNY, CDR2 SVGAGI (reference sequence). Trimming took 2 bases from V and 4 from J, leaving 15 bases between them. The CDR3 extends over 15 amino acids. This sample is part of a study of radiotherapy plus CTLA-4 blockade in lung cancer. Study results and caveats: Response, reportedly, was best predicted by interferon-beta along with early blood T cell clone dynamics. In blood, TCR clones derived from the tumor expanded after radiotherapy plus ipilimumab.

Sequenced by immunoSEQ multiplex PCR; TCRdb stores in-frame clones only, minus some. The data show over 85,000 clones, roughly 79% seen once. The chain uses TRBV6-6 and TRBJ2-7; possibly TRBD2 for D (7 bases). The source material was peripheral blood, sampled from a patient treated with radiotherapy plus ipilimumab. The clonotype was recovered from a human donor with non-small cell lung cancer who had a partial response to radiotherapy plus ipilimumab. Some clones in this sample may be carry-over from other donors' samples. The CDR3 nucleotides read TGTGCCAGCAGTTACCCCGAAGGGGGGGCGTACGAGCAGTACTTC. Its protein is CASSYPEGGAYEQYF.